This T cell receptor beta chain was captured in a study of cytomegalovirus exposure and HLA in healthy donors. Whole-study context: The roughly 130 validation repertoires were reported in a later analysis to have been generated on the same platform as the roughly 670 first-cohort repertoires.

Generated by immunoSEQ multiplex PCR, the TCRdb table keeps only in-frame clones and is missing some. The sample comprises about 53,000 clones, roughly 93% of which are singletons, and under 1.5% rests with the top ten. Study findings and constraints: The study recorded about 150 TCR beta chains that were cytomegalovirus-associated. Researchers reported that three CMV-associated chains were confirmed in vitro as CMV antigen-specific.

V lost 1 base and J 6 bases, leaving 21 bases between the germline ends. The germline V gene encodes CDR1 SGHAT and CDR2 FQNNGV. CDR3 length: 17 residues. To note about this clone: The antigen is not known.

Sequenced material: PBMCs. The rearrangement links TRBV11-2 to TRBJ2-5; D possibly corresponds to TRBD2 (5 bases). This receptor was identified in a man younger than 35 in good health and CMV-seronegative. The CDR3 coding sequence is TGTGCCAGCAGCTTAGGTCCCCAACTAGAGAGGAGAAAGACCCAGTACTTC. Translated: CASSLGPQLERRKTQYF.